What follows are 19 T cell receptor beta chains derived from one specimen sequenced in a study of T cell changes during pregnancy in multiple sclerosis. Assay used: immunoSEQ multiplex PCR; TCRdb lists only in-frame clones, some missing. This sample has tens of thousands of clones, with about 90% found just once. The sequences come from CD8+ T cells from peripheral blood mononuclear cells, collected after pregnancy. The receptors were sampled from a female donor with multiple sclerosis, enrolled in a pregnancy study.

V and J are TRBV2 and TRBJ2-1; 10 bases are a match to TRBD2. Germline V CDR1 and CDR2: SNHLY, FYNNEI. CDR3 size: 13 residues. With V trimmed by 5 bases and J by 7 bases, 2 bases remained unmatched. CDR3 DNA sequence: TGTGCCAGCAGTCCGGGACTAGCGAATGAGCAGTTCTTC. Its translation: CASSPGLANEQFF.

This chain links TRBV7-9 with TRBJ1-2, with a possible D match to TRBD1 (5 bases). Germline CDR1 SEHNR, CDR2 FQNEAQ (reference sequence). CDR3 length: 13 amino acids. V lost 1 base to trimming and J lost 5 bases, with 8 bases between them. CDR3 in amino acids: CASSLGQLYGYTF. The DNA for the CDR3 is TGTGCCAGCAGCTTAGGACAGTTATATGGCTACACCTTC.

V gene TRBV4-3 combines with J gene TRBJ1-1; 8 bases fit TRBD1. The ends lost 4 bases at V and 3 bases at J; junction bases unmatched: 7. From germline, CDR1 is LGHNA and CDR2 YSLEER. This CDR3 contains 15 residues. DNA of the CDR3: TGCGCCAGCAGCCTTTATTTGGACAGGGACACTGAAGCTTTCTTT. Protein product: CASSLYLDRDTEAFF.

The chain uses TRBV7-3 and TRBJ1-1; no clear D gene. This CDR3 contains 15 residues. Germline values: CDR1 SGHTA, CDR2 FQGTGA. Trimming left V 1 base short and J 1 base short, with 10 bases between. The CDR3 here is CASSLIRRGNTEAFF. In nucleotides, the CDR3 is TGTGCCAGCAGCTTAATACGTCGCGGGAACACTGAAGCTTTCTTT.

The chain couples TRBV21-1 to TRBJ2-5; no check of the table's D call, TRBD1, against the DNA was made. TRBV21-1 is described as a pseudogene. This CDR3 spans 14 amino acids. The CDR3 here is CASSTGQGLETQYF. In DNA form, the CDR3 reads TGTGCCAGCAGCACCGGACAGGGGTTGGAGACCCAGTACTTC.

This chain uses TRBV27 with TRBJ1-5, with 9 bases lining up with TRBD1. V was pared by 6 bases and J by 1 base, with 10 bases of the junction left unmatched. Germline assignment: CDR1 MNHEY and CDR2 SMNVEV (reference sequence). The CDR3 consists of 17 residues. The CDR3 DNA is TGTGCCAGCAGACCGGGACAGGGTTTTTGGAGCAATCAGCCCCAGCATTTT. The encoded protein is CASRPGQGFWSNQPQHF.

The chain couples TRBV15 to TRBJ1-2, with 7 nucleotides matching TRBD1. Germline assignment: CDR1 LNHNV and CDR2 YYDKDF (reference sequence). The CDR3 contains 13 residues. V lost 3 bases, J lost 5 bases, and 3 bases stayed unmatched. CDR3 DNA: TGTGCCACCAGCAGCACAGGGGAGTATGGCTACACCTTC. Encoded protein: CATSSTGEYGYTF.

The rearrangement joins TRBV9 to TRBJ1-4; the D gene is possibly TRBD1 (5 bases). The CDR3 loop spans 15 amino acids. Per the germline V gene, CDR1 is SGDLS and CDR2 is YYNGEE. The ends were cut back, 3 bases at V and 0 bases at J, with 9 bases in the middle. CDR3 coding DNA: TGTGCCAGCAGCGGATCGGGGGCAACTAATGAAAAACTGTTTTTT. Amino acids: CASSGSGATNEKLFF.

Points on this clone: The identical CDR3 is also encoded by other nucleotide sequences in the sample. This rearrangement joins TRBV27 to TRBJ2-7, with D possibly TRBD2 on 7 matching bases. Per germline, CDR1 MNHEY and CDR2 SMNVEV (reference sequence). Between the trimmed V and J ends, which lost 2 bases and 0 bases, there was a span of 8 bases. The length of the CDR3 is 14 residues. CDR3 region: CASSLAGASYEQYF. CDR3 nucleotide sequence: TGTGCCAGCAGTTTAGCGGGGGCCTCCTACGAGCAGTACTTC.

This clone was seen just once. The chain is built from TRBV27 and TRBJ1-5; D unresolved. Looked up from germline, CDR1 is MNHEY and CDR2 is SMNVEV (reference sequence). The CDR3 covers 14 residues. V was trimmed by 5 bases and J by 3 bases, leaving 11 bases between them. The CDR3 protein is CASSPLGDNQPQHF. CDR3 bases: TGTGCCAGCAGTCCACTGGGAGACAATCAGCCCCAGCATTTT.

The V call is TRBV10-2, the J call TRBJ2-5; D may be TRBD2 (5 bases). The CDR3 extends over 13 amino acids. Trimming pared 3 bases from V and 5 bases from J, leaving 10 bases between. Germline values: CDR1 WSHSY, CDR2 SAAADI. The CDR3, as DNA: TGCGCCAGCAGTGAAAGGCAGCGGGAGACCCAGTACTTC. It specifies CASSERQRETQYF.

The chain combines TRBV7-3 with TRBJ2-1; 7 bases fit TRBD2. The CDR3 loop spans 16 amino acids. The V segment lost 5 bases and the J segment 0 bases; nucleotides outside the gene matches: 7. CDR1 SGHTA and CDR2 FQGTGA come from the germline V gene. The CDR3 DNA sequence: TGTGCCAGCAGCCTAGCGGCCCCGAGCTCCTACAATGAGCAGTTCTTC. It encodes CASSLAAPSSYNEQFF.

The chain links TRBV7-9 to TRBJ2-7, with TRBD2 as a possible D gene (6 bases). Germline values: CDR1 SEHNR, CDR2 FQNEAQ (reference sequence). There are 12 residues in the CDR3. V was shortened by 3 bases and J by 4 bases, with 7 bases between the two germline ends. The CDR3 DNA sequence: TGTGCCAGCAGCTTGAGCGGGTACGAGCAGTACTTC. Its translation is CASSLSGYEQYF.

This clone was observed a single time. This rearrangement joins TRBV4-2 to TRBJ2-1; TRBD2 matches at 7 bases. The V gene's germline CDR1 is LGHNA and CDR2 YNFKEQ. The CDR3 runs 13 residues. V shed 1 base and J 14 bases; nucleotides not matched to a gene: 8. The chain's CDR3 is CASSQGGSGVEFF. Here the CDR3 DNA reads TGTGCCAGCAGCCAAGGGGGGAGCGGGGTGGAGTTCTTC.

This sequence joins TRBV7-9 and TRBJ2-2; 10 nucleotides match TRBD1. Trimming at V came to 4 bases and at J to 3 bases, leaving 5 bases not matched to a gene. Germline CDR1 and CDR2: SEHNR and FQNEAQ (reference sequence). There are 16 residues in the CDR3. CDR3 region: CASSSWTGGDTGELFF. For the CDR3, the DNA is TGTGCCAGCAGCTCCTGGACAGGGGGAGACACCGGGGAGCTGTTTTTT.

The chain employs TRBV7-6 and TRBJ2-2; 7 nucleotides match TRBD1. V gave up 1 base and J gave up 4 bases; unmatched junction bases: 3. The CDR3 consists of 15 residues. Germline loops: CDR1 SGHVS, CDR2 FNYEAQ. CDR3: CASSLEPGGTGELFF. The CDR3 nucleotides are TGTGCCAGCAGCTTAGAGCCAGGGGGCACCGGGGAGCTGTTTTTT.

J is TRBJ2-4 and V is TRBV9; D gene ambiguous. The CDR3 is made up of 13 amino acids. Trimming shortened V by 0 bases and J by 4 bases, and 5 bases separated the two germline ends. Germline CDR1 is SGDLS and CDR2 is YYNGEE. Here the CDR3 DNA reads TGTGCCAGCAGCGTAGGGCAGAAAAACATTCAGTACTTC. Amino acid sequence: CASSVGQKNIQYF.

CDR3 sequence (DNA): TGCGCCAGCAGCCAGGACCAGGGGAACACTGAAGCTTTCTTT. This gives the protein CASSQDQGNTEAFF. The chain carries TRBV4-1 and TRBJ1-1, with D possibly being TRBD1 (5 bases). CDR3 length: 14 amino acids. Germline-derived CDR1 and CDR2 are MGHRA and YSYEKL. V was cut by 3 bases and J by 1 base, with 9 bases left in between.

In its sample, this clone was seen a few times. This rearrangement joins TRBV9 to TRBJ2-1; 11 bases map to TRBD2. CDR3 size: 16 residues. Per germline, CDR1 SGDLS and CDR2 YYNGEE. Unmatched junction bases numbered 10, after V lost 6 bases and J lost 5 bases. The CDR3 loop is CASNGNSGGEDNEQFF. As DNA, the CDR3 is TGTGCCAGCAACGGTAATAGCGGGGGGGAAGACAATGAGCAGTTCTTC. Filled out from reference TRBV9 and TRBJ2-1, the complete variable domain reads DSGVTQTPKHLITATGQRVTLRCSPRSGDLSVYWYQQSLDQGLQFLIQYYNGEERAKGNILERFSAQQFPDLHSELNLSSLELGDSALYFCASNGNSGGEDNEQFFGPGTRLTVL.